This TCR beta chain is drawn from a study of T cells after yellow fever vaccination. The germline V gene has CDR1 SGHTA and CDR2 FQGNSA. The junction had 11 bases not matched to a gene; V was cut back by 5 bases and J by 8 bases. The CDR3 length is 15 residues. Regarding the study as a whole: Only a minor proportion of clonotypes was detected across both CD4 and CD8 compartments. Re-detected after boosting: most primary clones, approximately 97% of CD4 and roughly 88% of CD8. Abundant clonotypes from the bulk population could get into FACS-sorted repertoires as contaminants.

Many counts were recorded for this clonotype. Its antigen is currently unknown. Synthesis of TCR cDNA relied on 5'RACE template switching, which attached a universal primer site and UMIs. TCRdb passed the 5' RACE reads through MiXCR, listing each CDR3 protein once. The sample contains nearly 350,000 distinct CDR3 sequences, 7% to 9% of which appear only once. The V call is TRBV7-2, the J call TRBJ1-4; 7 bases map to TRBD1. This TCR was sampled from a man younger than 35 who received the YFV17D yellow fever vaccine. Sequencing used PBMCs, obtained around 45 days after the first yellow fever vaccination. Here the CDR3 DNA reads TGTGCCAGCAGCGGACAGGTGGGGACGGCAGAAAAACTGTTTTTT. Its translation is CASSGQVGTAEKLFF.